The clone carrying this T cell receptor beta chain was found many times. Using RNA transcripts as the source, TCR beta CDR3 regions were amplified. HTBI primers were employed in a first-round RT-PCR of the TCR CDR3. MiXCR was run by TCRdb on the multiplex PCR reads, yielding one entry per CDR3 protein. The sample records 250,000 to 300,000 distinct CDR3 sequences, roughly 20% being singletons. This sample was included in a study of T cells in Graves' hyperthyroidism and ophthalmopathy. Background on the study: Specimen type is peripheral blood, collected at initial diagnosis prior to any treatment.

V was clipped by 2 bases and J by 4 bases; unmatched bases: 3. The CDR3 sequence is 15 residues long. Germline lookup yields CDR1 MNHNS and CDR2 SASEGT. The chain couples TRBV6-1 to TRBJ1-2; 11 bases align to TRBD1. Material for sequencing was blood. The receptor was isolated from a man between 50 and 59 years old with Graves' ophthalmopathy. The CDR3 DNA sequence: TGTGCCAGCAGTGAAACCGGGACAGGGGGCTATGGCTACACCTTC. Protein product: CASSETGTGGYGYTF.